Following are 24 T cell receptor beta chains from one sample sequenced in a study of T cells in Graves' hyperthyroidism and ophthalmopathy. Authors of the study amplified TCR beta CDR3 regions from RNA transcripts. Researchers ran a first-round RT-PCR on the TCR CDR3 using the HTBI primer set. One entry per CDR3 protein, called by TCRdb with MiXCR from the multiplex PCR reads. This sample has about 560,000 distinct CDR3 sequences; about a sixth occur once, and the top ten carry 6.5% to 8%. Sequencing used blood. Every receptor here comes from a woman in her 30s with Graves' hyperthyroidism.

This clonotype was counted at least ten times. The chain joins TRBV20-1 to TRBJ2-7, with 8 bases aligning to TRBD2. Trimming took 6 bases from V and 2 from J; bases not matched to a gene: 12. CDR1 and CDR2 from the germline V gene are DFQATT and SNEGSKA (reference sequence). This CDR3 spans 15 amino acids. As DNA, the CDR3 is TGCAGTGCAAGCGCGTTAAGCGGGAGACCCTACGAGCAGTACTTC. This encodes CSASALSGRPYEQYF.

This clonotype was picked up a small number of times. The V gene is TRBV19, the J gene TRBJ2-1; 10 bases agree with TRBD1. CDR3 size: 14 residues. The V and J ends lost 7 bases and 5 bases, in that order; junction bases with no gene match: 5. CDR1 is LNHDA, CDR2 SQIVND, per germline (reference sequence). The CDR3 sequence is CASKETGGHNEQFF. For the CDR3, the DNA is TGTGCCAGTAAGGAGACAGGGGGCCACAATGAGCAGTTCTTC.

In this sample, this clonotype turned up many times. This chain joins TRBV12-3 or TRBV12-4 and TRBJ2-3; no definite D call. The CDR3 totals 14 residues. The V and J ends lost 2 bases and 5 bases respectively, with 11 bases between them. CDR3 nucleotide sequence: TGTGCCAGCAGTTTACACCCATCGAGAGATACGCAGTATTTT. Encoded protein: CASSLHPSRDTQYF.

Details on this clonotype: Germline is not matched at one junction end, which may reflect a read error. This chain uses TRBV19 with TRBJ1-6; D is perhaps TRBD1 (5 bases). CDR3 length: 14 amino acids. The germline gives CDR1 LNHDA, CDR2 SQIVND (reference sequence). CDR3 residues: CASSIDPRWTPPHF. CDR3 bases: TGTGCCAGTAGTATCGACCCACGGTGGACACCCCCCCACTTT.

The chain links TRBV20-1 to TRBJ2-7; 7 bases map to TRBD1. Germline lookup yields CDR1 DFQATT and CDR2 SNEGSKA (reference sequence). The CDR3 runs 14 residues. The J segment lost 4 bases and the V segment lost 4 bases, leaving 10 bases of the junction unmatched. The CDR3 is CSAKDRTGMYEQYF. CDR3 nucleotide sequence: TGCAGTGCTAAAGATAGGACAGGAATGTACGAGCAGTACTTC.

The chain is built from TRBV28 and TRBJ2-7, with D unresolved. The germline V and J ends were trimmed by 11 bases and 0 bases, with 23 bases remaining between them. Germline V gene sequence: CDR1 MDHEN, CDR2 SYDVKM. The CDR3 length is 16 residues. CDR3 protein: CAVLDGSLYTSYEQYF. The CDR3 bases are TGTGCCGTCCTCGACGGGTCCCTCTACACCTCCTACGAGCAGTACTTC. The variable domain in full, with the rest retrieved from reference TRBV28 and TRBJ2-7, is DVKVTQSSRYLVKRTGEKVFLECVQDMDHENMFWYRQDPGLGLRLIYFSYDVKMKEKGDIPEGYSVSREKKERFSLILESASTNQTSMYLCAVLDGSLYTSYEQYFGPGTRLTVT.

The chain uses TRBV27 and TRBJ2-2, with D maybe TRBD1 (6 bases). Trimming pared 8 bases from V and 3 bases from J, leaving 19 bases between. Germline values: CDR1 MNHEY, CDR2 SMNVEV (reference sequence). The length of the CDR3 is 16 residues. CDR3 nucleotide sequence: TGTGCCAGCTCGTCTGCAGGGGCCGTCTACACCGGGGAGCTGTTTTTT. Translation: CASSSAGAVYTGELFF.

The CDR3 sequence: CASIDRSGGTQYF. The CDR3 coding sequence is TGTGCCAGCATCGACAGGTCGGGAGGGACCCAGTACTTC. The chain joins TRBV28 to TRBJ2-5; D is perhaps TRBD2 (7 bases). The V gene's germline CDR1 is MDHEN and CDR2 SYDVKM. Trimming removed 7 bases from V and 7 bases from J, with 16 bases in between. CDR3 length equals 13 residues.

This chain links TRBV6-1 with TRBJ2-7, with 8 bases aligning to TRBD1. This CDR3 has 15 residues. V shed 5 bases and J 1 base; nucleotides not matched to a gene: 7. CDR1 is MNHNS and CDR2 is SASEGT in the germline V gene. The CDR3: CASSKGQGGSYEQYF. The CDR3 DNA sequence: TGTGCCAGCAGTAAAGGACAGGGAGGTTCCTACGAGCAGTACTTC.

This clonotype came up a few times. The rearrangement links TRBV20-1 to TRBJ1-2, with 11 bases lining up with TRBD1. J was trimmed by 8 bases and V by 4 bases; bases with no gene match: 12. This CDR3 spans 15 amino acids. Germline assignment: CDR1 DFQATT and CDR2 SNEGSKA (reference sequence). The CDR3 is CSAKDVGQGATGYTF. CDR3 DNA sequence: TGCAGTGCTAAAGATGTAGGACAGGGGGCGACGGGCTACACCTTC.

At least ten counts were recorded for this clonotype. The chain uses TRBV7-9 and TRBJ1-5, with 7 nucleotides matching TRBD1. The CDR3 has 13 residues. Germline CDR1 is SEHNR and CDR2 is FQNEAQ (reference sequence). After removal of 5 bases from V and 7 bases from J, the junction contained 5 bases not matched to a gene. CDR3 amino acids: CASSPQGEQPQHF. CDR3 DNA sequence: TGTGCCAGCAGCCCCCAGGGGGAGCAGCCCCAGCATTTT.

A few counts support this clonotype. The chain joins TRBV3-1 to TRBJ1-3, with D possibly matching TRBD1 (5 bases). The CDR3 is 16 amino acids. Trimming shortened V by 5 bases and J by 3 bases, and 17 bases separated the two germline ends. The germline gives CDR1 LGHDT, CDR2 YNNKEL (reference sequence). DNA of the CDR3: TGTGCCAGCAGCAGAAGAACGAGGGGCTATGGAAACACCATATATTTT. This sequence encodes CASSRRTRGYGNTIYF. Full variable domain (rest looked up from reference TRBV3-1 and TRBJ1-3): DTAVSQTPKYLVTQMGNDKSIKCEQNLGHDTMYWYKQDSKKFLKIMFSYNNKELIINETVPNRFSPKSPDKAHLNLHINSLELGDSAVYFCASSRRTRGYGNTIYFGEGSWLTVV.

This clonotype was recorded at least ten times. The chain couples TRBV11-2 to TRBJ1-5; D unresolved. The CDR3 contains 13 residues. V was pared by 2 bases and J by 9 bases, with 11 bases between. The germline V gene encodes CDR1 SGHAT and CDR2 FQNNGV. CDR3 in amino acids: CASSLIPQRPQHF. The CDR3 nucleotides are TGTGCCAGCAGCTTAATTCCTCAGCGGCCCCAGCATTTT.

This chain connects TRBV3-2 to TRBJ2-4; the table's D call, TRBD1, has no DNA check behind it. TRBV3-2 is listed as a pseudogene. The CDR3 sequence is 18 residues long. Here the CDR3 DNA reads TGTGCCAGCAGCCAAGATTCGGGCCCCCAAGGAACCAAAAACATTCAGTACTTC. It yields the protein CASSQDSGPQGTKNIQYF.

Ten or more counts support this clonotype. This chain joins TRBV2 and TRBJ1-2; 8 nucleotides agree with TRBD1. The CDR3 spans 12 residues. Trimming cost V 8 bases and J 7 bases; bases outside gene matches: 6. Germline CDR1 is SNHLY and CDR2 is FYNNEI. The CDR3 sequence is CASADRGPGYTF. The CDR3 nucleotides read TGTGCCAGCGCTGACAGGGGACCTGGCTACACCTTC. Drawing the rest from reference TRBV2 and TRBJ1-2, the complete variable domain is EPEVTQTPSHQVTQMGQEVILRCVPISNHLYFYWYRQILGQKVEFLVSFYNNEISEKSEIFDDQFSVERPDGSNFTLKIRSTKLEDSAMYFCASADRGPGYTFGSGTRLTVV.

This clonotype was seen a few times. The rearrangement links TRBV20-1 to TRBJ2-7; D is unclear. V shed 6 bases and J shed 2 bases, with 11 bases lying between them. Germline assignment: CDR1 DFQATT and CDR2 SNEGSKA (reference sequence). The CDR3 is 12 amino acids. CDR3: CSAAGPTYEQYF. DNA of the CDR3: TGCAGTGCGGCCGGGCCCACCTACGAGCAGTACTTC.

This clonotype was counted only a few times. The genes are TRBV14 and TRBJ2-7; D tentatively fits TRBD1 or TRBD2 (5 bases each). The CDR3 loop spans 14 amino acids. Trimming shortened V by 4 bases and J by 1 base, and 11 bases separated the two germline ends. Per germline, CDR1 SGHDN and CDR2 FVKESK. The CDR3 is CASSRMGPSYEQYF. CDR3 nucleotides: TGTGCCAGCAGCCGGATGGGACCGTCCTACGAGCAGTACTTC.

In its sample, this clonotype was seen many times. The chain's CDR3 is CSAGDSYHGGSYEQYF. Here the CDR3 DNA reads TGCAGTGCCGGGGACAGCTACCACGGGGGTTCCTACGAGCAGTACTTC. This sequence joins TRBV20-1 and TRBJ2-7; TRBD1 is a possible D gene (7 bases). Per the germline V gene, CDR1 is DFQATT and CDR2 is SNEGSKA (reference sequence). The ends were cut back, 6 bases at V and 1 base at J, with 22 bases in the middle. CDR3 length: 16 amino acids.

About this clonotype: One junction end does not reproduce the germline sequence, and a read error may be involved. The chain has TRBV5-1 and TRBJ2-2; 10 bases agree with TRBD2. The germline gives CDR1 SGHRS, CDR2 YFSETQ. The CDR3 loop spans 16 amino acids. The CDR3 region has the DNA TGTGCCAGCAGCCTTGAACTAGCGGGAAGCACCGGGGAGCTGTTTTTT. It encodes CASSLELAGSTGELFF.

This rearrangement joins TRBV20-1 to TRBJ1-6; D gene unclear. This CDR3 comprises 15 residues. Trimming pared 1 base from V and 8 bases from J, leaving 15 bases between. Germline CDR1 DFQATT, CDR2 SNEGSKA (reference sequence). The CDR3 sequence: CSARGGGDLYSPLHF. As DNA, the CDR3 is TGCAGTGCTAGAGGGGGAGGTGATTTATATTCACCCCTCCACTTT.

The rearrangement uses TRBV4-1 and TRBJ2-1, with TRBD2 identical over 7 bases. Germline CDR1 MGHRA, CDR2 YSYEKL. Germline trimming cut 1 base from V and 7 bases from J; bases unmatched to any gene: 7. CDR3 length: 15 residues. Here the CDR3 DNA reads TGCGCCAGCAGCCAAGTGGCGGGAGCGCGTAATGAGCAGTTCTTC. Its translation: CASSQVAGARNEQFF.

About this clonotype: This may stem from a read error, because a much larger clone lies one nucleotide away. This sequence joins TRBV7-2 and TRBJ2-5; the match to TRBD2 covers 10 bases. After removal of 3 bases from V and 5 bases from J, the junction contained 6 bases not matched to a gene. Germline-derived CDR1 and CDR2 are SGHTA and FQGNSA. The CDR3 sequence is 15 residues long. The CDR3 DNA is TGTGCCAGCAGCTTTCCTAGCGGGAGCGACGAGACCCAGTACTTC. It codes for CASSFPSGSDETQYF.

J is TRBJ2-5 and V is TRBV6-1; unclear D gene. V lost 5 bases and J lost 4, with 8 bases in between. The CDR3 totals 12 residues. Looked up from germline, CDR1 is MNHNS and CDR2 is SASEGT. The CDR3 DNA reads as TGTGCCAGCAGTTTGTATAGAGAGACCCAGTACTTC. This translates into CASSLYRETQYF.

This clonotype was seen a few times. The chain employs TRBV2 and TRBJ2-7, with D unresolved. Germline loops: CDR1 SNHLY, CDR2 FYNNEI. V lost 7 bases and J lost 0, with 7 bases in between. The CDR3 has 12 amino acids. CDR3 nucleotides: TGTGCCAGCACCCCGGACTCCTACGAGCAGTACTTC. It yields the protein CASTPDSYEQYF.